These 8 T cell receptor beta chains were all obtained from the same sample, sequenced in a study of Tregs in tolerant kidney transplant recipients. The method was immunoSEQ multiplex PCR; TCRdb's version includes in-frame clones alone and lacks a portion of them. The table includes roughly 10,000 clones, 91% detected once. Their recognized antigens are unknown. The specimen was Tregs from blood cultured with allogeneic cells, collected before the transplant. These receptors came from a human patient who received a combined kidney and bone marrow transplant.

The V gene is TRBV7-8, the J gene TRBJ1-2, with TRBD1 as a possible D gene (5 bases). The germline V gene encodes CDR1 SGHVS and CDR2 FQNEAQ. With 6 bases removed from V and 4 bases from J, the gap between germline ends came to 21 bases. This CDR3 comprises 16 residues. Here the CDR3 DNA reads TGTGCCAGCAGAGGTTGGGATAGGGACTACCTCTATGGCTACACCTTC. Protein product: CASRGWDRDYLYGYTF.

The V gene is TRBV7-2, the J gene TRBJ1-5; TRBD1 is a possible D gene (6 bases). The V end lost 3 bases, the J end lost 0 bases, and 9 bases lay between the germline ends. CDR1 is SGHTA and CDR2 is FQGNSA in the germline V gene. The CDR3 runs to 15 residues. The CDR3 sequence is CASSLGGYSNQPQHF. The CDR3 DNA reads TGTGCCAGCAGCTTGGGGGGCTATAGCAATCAGCCCCAGCATTTT.

The chain employs TRBV7-2 and TRBJ1-5; D uncertain. Germline V lookup: CDR1 SGHTA, CDR2 FQGNSA. The V gene lost 1 base and the J gene lost 4 bases, with 8 bases spanning the gap. CDR3 size: 14 residues. CDR3 loop: CASSLVSGNQPQHF. The CDR3 DNA sequence: TGTGCCAGCAGCTTAGTATCGGGTAATCAGCCCCAGCATTTT.

The chain has TRBV7-8 and TRBJ2-2, with 14 bases lining up with TRBD2. The length of the CDR3 is 17 residues. Germline loops: CDR1 SGHVS, CDR2 FQNEAQ. V lost 5 bases and J lost 4; bases outside the gene matches: 6. CDR3 amino acids: CASSGTSGGLSTGELFF. CDR3 coding DNA: TGTGCCAGCAGCGGGACTAGCGGGGGACTCTCCACCGGGGAGCTGTTTTTT. Full variable domain (rest looked up from reference TRBV7-8 and TRBJ2-2): GAGVSQSPRYKVAKRGQDVALRCDPISGHVSLFWYQQALGQGPEFLTYFQNEAQLDKSGLPSDRFFAERPEGSVSTLKIQRTQQEDSAVYLCASSGTSGGLSTGELFFGEGSRLTVL.

This chain connects TRBV6-5 to TRBJ1-4; unclear D gene. CDR3 length equals 14 residues. The germline V gene has CDR1 MNHEY and CDR2 SVGAGI. The V end was cut by 0 bases, the J end by 8 bases, with 10 bases between. The CDR3 protein is CASSYSSIGEKLFF. The CDR3 coding sequence is TGTGCCAGCAGTTACTCGAGTATTGGGGAAAAACTGTTTTTT.

V usage is TRBV28 and J usage is TRBJ1-2, with no clear D. CDR1 and CDR2 from the germline V gene are MDHEN and SYDVKM. Between the trimmed V and J ends, which lost 2 bases and 4 bases, there was a span of 14 bases. The CDR3 is 15 residues long. CDR3 residues: CASSLSVTGRYGYTF. For the CDR3, the DNA is TGTGCCAGCAGTTTAAGTGTGACGGGCCGCTATGGCTACACCTTC.

This chain connects TRBV30 to TRBJ2-1; 8 bases agree with TRBD2. This CDR3 contains 14 residues. The trim removed 5 bases at V and 4 bases at J, leaving 7 bases unmatched. The germline gives CDR1 GTSNPN, CDR2 SVGIG (reference sequence). CDR3 region: CAWDGTSGYNEQFF. CDR3 nucleotide sequence: TGTGCCTGGGACGGGACTAGTGGTTACAATGAGCAGTTCTTC.

The gene calls are TRBV2 and TRBJ2-7; D perhaps matches TRBD2 (5 bases). The CDR3 is 13 amino acids. The germline gives CDR1 SNHLY, CDR2 FYNNEI. Trimming left V 10 bases short and J 2 bases short, with 15 bases between. The CDR3 DNA is TGTGCCATCTCCTTTACTAGAGCCTACGAGCAGTACTTC. Residues: CAISFTRAYEQYF. The complete variable domain, with remaining parts taken from reference TRBV2 and TRBJ2-7, reads EPEVTQTPSHQVTQMGQEVILRCVPISNHLYFYWYRQILGQKVEFLVSFYNNEISEKSEIFDDQFSVERPDGSNFTLKIRSTKLEDSAMYFCAISFTRAYEQYFGPGTRLTVT.